The 18 T cell receptor beta chains below all came from one sample that was sequenced in a study of T cells in Graves' hyperthyroidism and ophthalmopathy. What was amplified from RNA transcripts were TCR beta CDR3 regions. The HTBI set primed first-round TCR CDR3 RT-PCR. TCRdb passed the multiplex PCR reads through MiXCR, listing each CDR3 protein once. Of 490,000 or so distinct CDR3 sequences in the sample, 20% to 25% were seen once. Sequenced input: blood. The receptors derive from a woman in her 70s with Graves' ophthalmopathy.

In its sample, this clonotype was seen a few times. The chain recombines TRBV7-9 with TRBJ1-5; tentative D call: TRBD1 (6 bases). Trimming removed 6 bases at V and 3 bases at J, with 15 bases between. CDR3 size: 15 residues. From germline, CDR1 is SEHNR and CDR2 FQNEAQ (reference sequence). The CDR3 sequence is CASRGGAEDNQPQHF. CDR3 nucleotides: TGTGCCAGCAGGGGGGGGGCGGAGGACAATCAGCCCCAGCATTTT.

The chain recombines TRBV20-1 with TRBJ2-5; D not certain. Looked up from germline, CDR1 is DFQATT and CDR2 is SNEGSKA (reference sequence). V shed 7 bases and J shed 5 bases, with 11 bases lying between them. This CDR3 is built from 11 residues. The CDR3 spells CSVGFRETQYF. The CDR3 bases are TGCAGTGTGGGTTTTAGGGAGACCCAGTACTTC.

This chain links TRBV7-9 with TRBJ1-2; the D gene is possibly TRBD1 (5 bases). The V end lost 5 bases, the J end lost 0 bases, and 10 bases lay between the germline ends. Per germline, CDR1 SEHNR and CDR2 FQNEAQ (reference sequence). There are 14 residues in the CDR3. The CDR3 DNA reads TGTGCCAGCAGCCCGACAGCGTCTAACTATGGCTACACCTTC. This codes for CASSPTASNYGYTF. Using reference TRBV7-9 and TRBJ1-2 for the parts outside the CDR3, the full variable domain is DTGVSQNPRHKITKRGQNVTFRCDPISEHNRLYWYRQTLGQGPEFLTYFQNEAQLEKSRLLSDRFSAERPKGSFSTLEIQRTEQGDSAMYLCASSPTASNYGYTFGSGTRLTVV.

The table lists this clonotype with a few counts. The rearrangement links TRBV10-2 to TRBJ2-7; D might be TRBD2 (5 bases). Germline values: CDR1 WSHSY, CDR2 SAAADI. The CDR3 loop spans 11 amino acids. V was shortened by 7 bases and J by 4 bases, with 8 bases between the two germline ends. CDR3 sequence (DNA): TGCGCCAGCAATGGACTGTACGAGCAGTACTTC. Protein: CASNGLYEQYF.

As concerns this clonotype: Given a much more abundant clone one base away, this may be a read error. The chain links TRBV7-2 to TRBJ2-1; D may be TRBD1 or TRBD2 (5 bases each). Trimming pared 1 base from V and 11 bases from J, leaving 18 bases between. Per the germline V gene, CDR1 is SGHTA and CDR2 is FQGNSA. The CDR3 covers 15 residues. CDR3: CASSLGTGRKNKQFF. CDR3 DNA: TGTGCCAGCAGCTTAGGAACGGGACGGAAGAATAAGCAGTTCTTC.

This sequence joins TRBV25-1 and TRBJ2-3; tentative D call: TRBD2 (6 bases). Germline V gene sequence: CDR1 MGHDK, CDR2 SYGVNS. The germline V and J ends were trimmed by 4 bases and 6 bases, with 8 bases remaining between them. There are 12 residues in the CDR3. CDR3 bases: TGTGCCAGCAGTGTTCTAGCGGATACGCAGTATTTT. Protein: CASSVLADTQYF. The full variable domain, completed using reference TRBV25-1 and TRBJ2-3, is EADIYQTPRYLVIGTGKKITLECSQTMGHDKMYWYQQDPGMELHLIHYSYGVNSTEKGDLSSESTVSRIRTEHFPLTLESARPSHTSQYLCASSVLADTQYFGPGTRLTVL.

This clonotype was observed many times. This chain connects TRBV12-3 or TRBV12-4 to TRBJ2-5; the match to TRBD1 covers 8 bases. J was trimmed by 5 bases and V by 5 bases; bases with no gene match: 4. The CDR3 sequence is 13 residues long. In DNA form, the CDR3 reads TGTGCCAGCAGTCCGACAGGGGAGGAGACCCAGTACTTC. This sequence encodes CASSPTGEETQYF.

This clonotype has just a few counts. This chain joins TRBV30 and TRBJ2-3, with D unresolved. The germline V and J ends were trimmed by 1 base and 6 bases, with 2 bases remaining between them. Germline V gives CDR1 GTSNPN, CDR2 SVGIG (reference sequence). The CDR3 is 10 residues long. The CDR3 spells CAWSEDTQYF. CDR3 bases: TGTGCCTGGAGTGAGGATACGCAGTATTTT.

This clonotype was picked up a small number of times. The chain recombines TRBV7-9 with TRBJ1-4; D might be TRBD1 (6 bases). V dropped 2 bases and J dropped 0 bases, with 10 bases sitting between them. The CDR3 is made up of 16 amino acids. Germline loops: CDR1 SEHNR, CDR2 FQNEAQ (reference sequence). DNA of the CDR3: TGTGCCAGCAGCTTACTCCGACAGGCAACTAATGAAAAACTGTTTTTT. Protein product: CASSLLRQATNEKLFF.

This clonotype was seen a handful of times. The chain recombines TRBV5-6 with TRBJ2-3; maybe TRBD2 (5 bases). Trimming cost V 5 bases and J 2 bases, with 15 bases left between them. CDR1 and CDR2 (germline): SGHDT, YYEEEE. There are 15 residues in the CDR3. CDR3 protein: CASSLWRTYTDTQYF. The CDR3, as DNA: TGTGCCAGCAGTCTCTGGCGGACTTACACAGATACGCAGTATTTT.

This clonotype was recorded a few times. CDR3 sequence (DNA): TGTGCCAGCAGCCAAGATGAGGCGGCCTACGAGCAGTACTTC. Translation: CASSQDEAAYEQYF. The chain links TRBV4-2 to TRBJ2-7; no reliable D call. From germline, CDR1 is LGHNA and CDR2 YNFKEQ. The ends were cut back, 0 bases at V and 2 bases at J, with 8 bases in the middle. The CDR3 consists of 14 residues.

This clonotype occurred a few times. The chain is built from TRBV25-1 and TRBJ2-1, with TRBD1 matching over 11 bases. The CDR3 is 15 residues long. In germline, CDR1 is MGHDK, CDR2 SYGVNS. After removal of 5 bases from V and 7 bases from J, the junction contained 7 bases not matched to a gene. The CDR3 nucleotides read TGTGCCAGCAGTCCGCGGACAGGGGGCATAAATGAGCAGTTCTTC. This sequence encodes CASSPRTGGINEQFF.

About this clonotype itself: A junction end diverges from the germline sequence, so it may reflect a read error. V is TRBV5-4 and J is TRBJ1-3; D gene ambiguous. This CDR3 contains 13 residues. The V gene's germline CDR1 is SGHNT and CDR2 YYREEE (reference sequence). This chain's CDR3 is CASSFSSGNTVYF. CDR3 coding DNA: TGTGCCAGCAGCTTTAGCTCTGGAAACACCGTATATTTT.

V and J are TRBV6-1 and TRBJ2-2, with 7 bases identical to TRBD2. V gave up 4 bases and J gave up 0 bases; unmatched junction bases: 11. CDR3 length: 18 amino acids. Germline V gives CDR1 MNHNS, CDR2 SASEGT. CDR3 loop: CASSGRGRSGTNTGELFF. The CDR3 DNA sequence: TGTGCCAGCAGTGGGAGAGGGAGGAGCGGGACGAACACCGGGGAGCTGTTTTTT.

V and J are TRBV5-1 and TRBJ1-2; a possible D gene is TRBD1 (6 bases). The CDR3 is 14 amino acids. Germline lookup yields CDR1 SGHRS and CDR2 YFSETQ. V was cut by 3 bases and J by 7 bases, with 16 bases left in between. In nucleotides, the CDR3 is TGCGCCAGCAGCTCGGGACGAGGGGACATTGGCTACACCTTC. Its translation is CASSSGRGDIGYTF.

The chain links TRBV6-1 to TRBJ2-1, with 11 bases matching TRBD2. The V segment lost 7 bases and the J segment 7 bases; nucleotides outside the gene matches: 9. Germline loops: CDR1 MNHNS, CDR2 SASEGT. This CDR3 contains 15 residues. As DNA, the CDR3 is TGTGCCAGCATGCCACTAGCGGGAGATTCAAATGAGCAGTTCTTC. Translating gives CASMPLAGDSNEQFF.

The V call is TRBV20-1, the J call TRBJ1-5, with D hard to call. This CDR3 contains 17 residues. Trimming took 3 bases from V and 11 from J, leaving 29 bases between them. The germline CDR1 and CDR2 sequences are DFQATT and SNEGSKA (reference sequence). The CDR3 DNA reads as TGCAGTGCTAGTAAGCCAGGTCGTCGCCACAATTTACGATCCCAGCATTTT. It is translated as CSASKPGRRHNLRSQHF.

V and J are TRBV7-9 and TRBJ2-7; D not certain. CDR3 size: 13 residues. CDR1 is SEHNR and CDR2 is FQNEAQ in the germline V gene (reference sequence). V was trimmed by 5 bases and J by 4 bases, leaving 12 bases between them. The CDR3 is CASSQEVWYEQYF. The CDR3 DNA is TGTGCCAGCAGCCAGGAAGTGTGGTACGAGCAGTACTTC.